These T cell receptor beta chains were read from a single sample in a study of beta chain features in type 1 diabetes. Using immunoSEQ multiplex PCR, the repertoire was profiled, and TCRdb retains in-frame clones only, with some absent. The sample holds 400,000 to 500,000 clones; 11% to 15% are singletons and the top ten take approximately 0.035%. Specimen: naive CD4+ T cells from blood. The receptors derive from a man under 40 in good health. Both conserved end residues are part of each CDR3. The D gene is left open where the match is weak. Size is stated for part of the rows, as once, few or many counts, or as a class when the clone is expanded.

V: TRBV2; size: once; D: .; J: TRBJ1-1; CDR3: CASSEIRGRGGKAFF; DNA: TGTGCCAGCAGTGAAATCCGGGGCAGGGGTGGTAAAGCTTTCTTT
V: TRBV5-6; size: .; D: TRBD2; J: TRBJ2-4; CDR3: CASSWPGGLGKNIQYF; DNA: TGTGCCAGCAGCTGGCCGGGGGGACTAGGTAAAAACATTCAGTACTTC
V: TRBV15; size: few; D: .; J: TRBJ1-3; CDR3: CATSPDLGYTIYF; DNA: TGTGCCACCAGCCCTGATCTGGGATACACCATATATTTT
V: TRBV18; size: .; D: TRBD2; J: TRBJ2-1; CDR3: CASSPSLAPYNEQFF; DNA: TGTGCCAGCTCACCGTCACTAGCGCCCTACAATGAGCAGTTCTTC
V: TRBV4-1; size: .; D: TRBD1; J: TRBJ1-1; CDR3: CASSHTRGLNEAFF; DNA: TGCGCCAGCAGCCATACGAGGGGGCTCAATGAAGCTTTCTTT
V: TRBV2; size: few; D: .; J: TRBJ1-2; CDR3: CASSEAPPGSGYTF; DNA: TGTGCCAGCAGTGAAGCGCCTCCGGGGTCCGGCTACACCTTC
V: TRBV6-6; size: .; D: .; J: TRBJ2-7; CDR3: CASSYGGNSYEQYF; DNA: TGTGCCAGCAGTTACGGAGGGAACTCCTACGAGCAGTACTTC
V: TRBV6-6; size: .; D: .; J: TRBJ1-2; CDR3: CASSPNNYGYTF; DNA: TGTGCCAGCAGCCCTAATAACTATGGCTACACCTTC
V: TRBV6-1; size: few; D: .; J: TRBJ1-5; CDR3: CASNEGLLSQPQHF; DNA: TGTGCCAGCAATGAGGGATTGTTAAGTCAGCCCCAGCATTTT
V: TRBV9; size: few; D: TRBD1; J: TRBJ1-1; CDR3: CASTTGVNMNTEAFF; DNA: TGTGCCAGCACAACAGGGGTCAACATGAACACTGAAGCTTTCTTT
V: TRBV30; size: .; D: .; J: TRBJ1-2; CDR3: CAWEVANYGYTF; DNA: TGTGCCTGGGAGGTAGCTAACTATGGCTACACCTTC
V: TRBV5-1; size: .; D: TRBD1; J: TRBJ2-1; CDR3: CASSLQGVSYNEQFF; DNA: TGCGCCAGCAGCTTACAGGGGGTGTCCTACAATGAGCAGTTCTTC
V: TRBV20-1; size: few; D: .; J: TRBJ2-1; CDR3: CSGAGNEQFF; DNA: TGCAGTGGGGCGGGAAATGAGCAGTTCTTC
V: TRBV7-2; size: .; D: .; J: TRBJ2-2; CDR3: CASSLVGRLDTGELFF; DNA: TGTGCCAGCAGCTTAGTGGGCCGGTTGGACACCGGGGAGCTGTTTTTT
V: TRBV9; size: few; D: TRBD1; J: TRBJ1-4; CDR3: CASSTQGAKNEKLFF; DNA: TGTGCCAGCAGCACCCAGGGGGCTAAGAATGAAAAACTGTTTTTT
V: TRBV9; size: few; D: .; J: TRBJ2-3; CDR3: CASSVGHGTDTQYF; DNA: TGTGCCAGCAGCGTAGGCCATGGCACAGATACGCAGTATTTT
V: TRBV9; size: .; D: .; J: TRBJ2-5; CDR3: CASLPRTHEETQYF; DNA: TGTGCCAGCCTCCCCCGGACTCATGAAGAGACCCAGTACTTC
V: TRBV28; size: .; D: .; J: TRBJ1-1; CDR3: CASSDAGHTEAFF; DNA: TGTGCCAGCAGTGATGCGGGGCACACTGAAGCTTTCTTT
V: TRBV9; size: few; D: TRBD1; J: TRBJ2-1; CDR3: CASSPRDSSSYNEQFF; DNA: TGTGCCAGCAGCCCACGGGACAGCAGCTCCTACAATGAGCAGTTCTTC
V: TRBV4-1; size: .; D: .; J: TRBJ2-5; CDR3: CASSQDSAGPETQYF; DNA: TGCGCCAGCAGCCAAGATTCGGCAGGGCCAGAGACCCAGTACTTC
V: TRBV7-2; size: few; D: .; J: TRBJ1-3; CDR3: CASSLGPPRGNTIYF; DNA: TGTGCCAGCAGCTTAGGACCCCCTCGAGGAAACACCATATATTTT
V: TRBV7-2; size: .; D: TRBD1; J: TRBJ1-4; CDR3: CASKPDRAGEKLFF; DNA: TGTGCCAGCAAGCCGGACAGGGCTGGAGAAAAACTGTTTTTT
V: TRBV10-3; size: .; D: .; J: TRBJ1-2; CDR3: CAISEGDDYGYTF; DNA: TGTGCCATCAGTGAGGGGGATGACTATGGCTACACCTTC
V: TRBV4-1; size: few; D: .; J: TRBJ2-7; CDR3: CASSQDWDTLEQYF; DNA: TGCGCCAGCAGCCAAGACTGGGACACCCTCGAGCAGTACTTC
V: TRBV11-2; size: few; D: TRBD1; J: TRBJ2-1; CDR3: CASSLLQGSYNEQFF; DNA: TGTGCCAGCAGCCTCCTACAGGGGTCCTACAATGAGCAGTTCTTC
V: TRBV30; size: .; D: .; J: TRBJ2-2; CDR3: CAWSSAPNTGELFF; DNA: TGTGCCTGGAGTAGCGCTCCCAACACCGGGGAGCTGTTTTTT
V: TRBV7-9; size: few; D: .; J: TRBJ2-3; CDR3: CASSARRPGEREDTQYF; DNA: TGTGCCAGCAGCGCCAGGCGTCCGGGAGAAAGGGAGGATACGCAGTATTTT
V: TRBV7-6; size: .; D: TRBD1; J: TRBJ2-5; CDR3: CASRIWTGQETQYF; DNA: TGTGCCAGCAGAATATGGACAGGGCAAGAGACCCAGTACTTC
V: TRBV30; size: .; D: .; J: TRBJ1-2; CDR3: CAWSAGGRYGYTF; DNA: TGTGCCTGGAGCGCCGGGGGCCGCTATGGCTACACCTTC
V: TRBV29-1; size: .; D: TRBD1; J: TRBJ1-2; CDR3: CSVTPGQGRNTF; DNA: TGCAGCGTCACTCCGGGACAGGGGCGAAACACCTTC
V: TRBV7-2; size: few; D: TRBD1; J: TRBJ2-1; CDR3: CASGTGYYNEQFF; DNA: TGTGCCAGCGGGACAGGGTATTACAATGAGCAGTTCTTC
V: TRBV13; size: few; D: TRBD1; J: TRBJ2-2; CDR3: CASSLGRTGPGELFF; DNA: TGTGCCAGCAGCTTAGGCCGGACAGGACCCGGGGAGCTGTTTTTT
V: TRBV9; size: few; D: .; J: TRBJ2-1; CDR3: CASSVVGSSYNEQFF; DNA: TGTGCCAGCAGCGTAGTCGGGAGCTCCTACAATGAGCAGTTCTTC
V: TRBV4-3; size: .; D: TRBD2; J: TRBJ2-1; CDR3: CASSRIAGGNPFF; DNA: TGCGCCAGCAGCCGCATAGCGGGAGGGAATCCGTTCTTC